This TCR beta chain appears in the sequencing data of a study of early T cells in non-severe SARS-CoV-2 infection. Study in general: Unpaired chains resulted from sequencing bulk RNA of unsorted whole blood.

CDR3 length: 13 residues. Germline V gene lookup returns CDR1 MNHNS and CDR2 SASEGT. Trimming took 6 bases from V and 4 from J, leaving 12 bases between them. TCRdb re-called the 5' RACE reads through MiXCR, storing one row per CDR3 protein. The data contain roughly 34,000 distinct CDR3 sequences, about 4.3% of them singletons. V gene TRBV6-1 combines with J gene TRBJ2-5, with D possibly TRBD2 on 6 matching bases. Sequencing was done on a sample of whole blood. This receptor was taken from an adult who was a healthcare worker with PCR-confirmed SARS-CoV-2 infection or an uninfected control (not recorded which). The CDR3 loop reads CASRAGTAETQYF. The CDR3, as DNA: TGTGCCAGCAGGGCCGGGACTGCAGAGACCCAGTACTTC.